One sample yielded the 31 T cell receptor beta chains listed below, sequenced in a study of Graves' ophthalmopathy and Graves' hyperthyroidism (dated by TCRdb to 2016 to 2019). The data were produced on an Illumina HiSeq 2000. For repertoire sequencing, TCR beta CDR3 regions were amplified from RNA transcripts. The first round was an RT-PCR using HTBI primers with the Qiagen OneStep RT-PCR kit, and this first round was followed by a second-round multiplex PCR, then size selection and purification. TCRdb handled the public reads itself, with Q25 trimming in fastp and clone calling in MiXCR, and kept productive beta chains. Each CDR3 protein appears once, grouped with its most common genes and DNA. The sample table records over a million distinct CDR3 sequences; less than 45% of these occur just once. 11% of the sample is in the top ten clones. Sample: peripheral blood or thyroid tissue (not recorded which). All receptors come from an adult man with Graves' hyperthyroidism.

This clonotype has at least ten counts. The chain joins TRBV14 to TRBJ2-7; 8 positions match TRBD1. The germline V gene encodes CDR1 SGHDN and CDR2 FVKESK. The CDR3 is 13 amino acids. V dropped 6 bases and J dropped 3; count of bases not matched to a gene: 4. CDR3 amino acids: CASRATGVYEQYF. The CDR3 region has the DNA TGTGCCAGCAGAGCGACAGGGGTCTACGAGCAGTACTTC.

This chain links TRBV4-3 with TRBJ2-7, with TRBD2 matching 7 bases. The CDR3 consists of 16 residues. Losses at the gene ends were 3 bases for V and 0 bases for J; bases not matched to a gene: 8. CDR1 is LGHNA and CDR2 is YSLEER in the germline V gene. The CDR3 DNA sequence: TGCGCCAGCAGCCACAATGCGGGGGTTGCCTCCTACGAGCAGTACTTC. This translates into CASSHNAGVASYEQYF.

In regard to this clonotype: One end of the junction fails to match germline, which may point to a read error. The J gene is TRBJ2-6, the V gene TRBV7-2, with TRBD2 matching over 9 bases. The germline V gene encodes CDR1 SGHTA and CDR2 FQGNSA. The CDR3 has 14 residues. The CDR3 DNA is TGTGCCAGCAGCTTTGGCGGGAGGGCCTACGTCCTGACTTTC. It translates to CASSFGGRAYVLTF.

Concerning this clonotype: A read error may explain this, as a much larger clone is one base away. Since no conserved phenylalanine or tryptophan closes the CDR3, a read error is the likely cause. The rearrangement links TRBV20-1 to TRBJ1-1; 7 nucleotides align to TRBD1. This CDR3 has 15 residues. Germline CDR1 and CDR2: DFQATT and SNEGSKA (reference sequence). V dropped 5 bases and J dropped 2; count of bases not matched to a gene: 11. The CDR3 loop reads CSAPDMTGPNTEAFL. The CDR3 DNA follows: TGCAGTGCTCCTGACATGACAGGGCCCAACACTGAAGCTTTCCTT.

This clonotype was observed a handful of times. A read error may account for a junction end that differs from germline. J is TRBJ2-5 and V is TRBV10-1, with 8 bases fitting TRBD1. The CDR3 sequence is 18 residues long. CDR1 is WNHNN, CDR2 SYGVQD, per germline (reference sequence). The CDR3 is CASSNLGLGTGHQETQYF. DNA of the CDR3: TGTGCCAGCAGCAACCTCGGTCTCGGGACAGGCCACCAAGAGACCCAGTACTTC.

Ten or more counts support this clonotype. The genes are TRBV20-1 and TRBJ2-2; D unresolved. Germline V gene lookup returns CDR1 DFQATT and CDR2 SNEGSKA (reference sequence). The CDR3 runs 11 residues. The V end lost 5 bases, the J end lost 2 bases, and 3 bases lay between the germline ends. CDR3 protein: CSAANTGELFF. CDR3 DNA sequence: TGCAGTGCTGCTAACACCGGGGAGCTGTTTTTT.

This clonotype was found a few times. The CDR3 DNA follows: TGTGCCAGCTCACCGACAGGGATCGATCAGCCCCAGCATTTT. Its translation: CASSPTGIDQPQHF. The chain employs TRBV18 and TRBJ1-5; TRBD1 agrees at 7 bases. V dropped 3 bases and J dropped 5; count of bases not matched to a gene: 4. Germline V gene data show CDR1 as KGHSH and CDR2 as LQKENI. The CDR3 has 14 residues.

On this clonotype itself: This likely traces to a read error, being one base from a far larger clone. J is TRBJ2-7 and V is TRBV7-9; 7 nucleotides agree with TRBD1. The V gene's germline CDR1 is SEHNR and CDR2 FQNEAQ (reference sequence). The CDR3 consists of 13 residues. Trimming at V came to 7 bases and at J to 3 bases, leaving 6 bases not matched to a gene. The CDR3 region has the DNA TGTGCCAGCACCTCCGGGACAGTCTACGAGCAGTACTTC. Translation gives CASTSGTVYEQYF.

CDR3 residues: CASSGRRTVQETQYF. The CDR3 nucleotides read TGTGCCAGCAGTGGAAGACGGACAGTTCAAGAGACCCAGTACTTC. The chain carries TRBV2 and TRBJ2-5; TRBD1 might be the D (6 bases). CDR1 is SNHLY, CDR2 FYNNEI, per germline. This CDR3 has 15 residues. Between the trimmed V and J ends, which lost 4 bases and 2 bases, there was a span of 14 bases.

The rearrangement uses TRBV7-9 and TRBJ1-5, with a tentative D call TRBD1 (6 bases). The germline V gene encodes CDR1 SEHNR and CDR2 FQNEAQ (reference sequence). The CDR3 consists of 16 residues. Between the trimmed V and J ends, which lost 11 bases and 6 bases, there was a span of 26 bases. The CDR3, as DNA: TGTGCCTGGAGTGCCGCTCCGACAGGACCGGGTCAGCCCCAGCATTTT. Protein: CAWSAAPTGPGQPQHF.

The CDR3, as DNA: TGTGCCAGTAGTATATTGCGGGGTTCGGAGGGAGATCAGCCCCAGCATTTT. This encodes CASSILRGSEGDQPQHF. The chain uses TRBV19 and TRBJ1-5; D remains ambiguous. The V end lost 2 bases, the J end lost 5 bases, and 19 bases lay between the germline ends. Germline V gene lookup returns CDR1 LNHDA and CDR2 SQIVND (reference sequence). CDR3 length: 17 amino acids.

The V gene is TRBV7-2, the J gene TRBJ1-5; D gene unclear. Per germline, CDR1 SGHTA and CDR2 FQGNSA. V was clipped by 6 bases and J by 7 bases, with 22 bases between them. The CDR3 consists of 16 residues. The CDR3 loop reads CASSYFPASSSQPQHF. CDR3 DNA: TGTGCCAGCAGTTATTTTCCTGCGTCGTCCAGCCAGCCCCAGCATTTT.

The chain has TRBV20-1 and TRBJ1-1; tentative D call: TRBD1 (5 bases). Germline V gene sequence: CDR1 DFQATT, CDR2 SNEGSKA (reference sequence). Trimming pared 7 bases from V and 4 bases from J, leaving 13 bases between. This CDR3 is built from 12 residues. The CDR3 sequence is CSGREPSTEAFF. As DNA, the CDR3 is TGCAGTGGCAGGGAACCGAGCACTGAAGCTTTCTTT.

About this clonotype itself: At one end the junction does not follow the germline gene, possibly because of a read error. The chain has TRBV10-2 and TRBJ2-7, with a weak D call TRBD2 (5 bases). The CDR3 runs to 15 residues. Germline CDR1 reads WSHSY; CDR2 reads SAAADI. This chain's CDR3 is CASSFRFRGSGEQYF. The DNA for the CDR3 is TGTGCCAGCAGTTTTAGGTTCCGGGGTTCCGGCGAGCAGTACTTC.

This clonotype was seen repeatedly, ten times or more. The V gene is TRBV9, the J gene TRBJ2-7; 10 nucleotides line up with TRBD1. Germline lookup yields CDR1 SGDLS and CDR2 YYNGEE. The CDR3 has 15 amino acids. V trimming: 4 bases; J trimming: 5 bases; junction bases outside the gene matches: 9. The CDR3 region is CASSPRTGGFHEQYF. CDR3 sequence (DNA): TGTGCCAGCAGCCCACGGACAGGGGGATTCCACGAGCAGTACTTC.

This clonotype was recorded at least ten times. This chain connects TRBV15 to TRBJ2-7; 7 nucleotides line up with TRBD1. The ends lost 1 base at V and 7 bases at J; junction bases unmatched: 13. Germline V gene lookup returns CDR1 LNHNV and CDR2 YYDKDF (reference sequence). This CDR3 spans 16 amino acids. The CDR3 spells CATSRVDGTVLWEQYF. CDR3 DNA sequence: TGTGCCACCAGCAGAGTCGACGGGACAGTCCTCTGGGAGCAGTACTTC.

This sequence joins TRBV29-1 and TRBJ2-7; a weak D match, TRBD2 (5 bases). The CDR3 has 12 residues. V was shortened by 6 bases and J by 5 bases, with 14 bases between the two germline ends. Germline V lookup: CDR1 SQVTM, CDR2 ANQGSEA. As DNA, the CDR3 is TGCAGCGTGGAGGACCCCGGGAACGAGCAGTACTTC. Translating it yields CSVEDPGNEQYF.

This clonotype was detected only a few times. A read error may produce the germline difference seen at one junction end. The CDR3 DNA follows: TGCACCAGATACGGGGGTTCCTACGAGCAGTACTTC. This translates into CTRYGGSYEQYF. This chain uses TRBV5-1 with TRBJ2-7; D perhaps matches TRBD2 (6 bases). The CDR3 is 12 amino acids. Germline lookup yields CDR1 SGHRS and CDR2 YFSETQ.

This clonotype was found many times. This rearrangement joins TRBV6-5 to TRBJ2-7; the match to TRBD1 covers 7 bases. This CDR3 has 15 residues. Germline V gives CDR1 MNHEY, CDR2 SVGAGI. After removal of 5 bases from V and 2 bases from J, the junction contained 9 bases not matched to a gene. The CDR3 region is CASSQTGDPTYEQYF. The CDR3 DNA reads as TGTGCCAGCAGTCAAACAGGGGATCCCACCTACGAGCAGTACTTC.

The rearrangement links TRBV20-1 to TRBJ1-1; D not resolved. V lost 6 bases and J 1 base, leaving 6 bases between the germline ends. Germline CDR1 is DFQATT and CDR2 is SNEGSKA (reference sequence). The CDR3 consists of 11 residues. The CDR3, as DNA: TGCAGTGCCTGGGAGAACACTGAAGCTTTCTTT. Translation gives CSAWENTEAFF.

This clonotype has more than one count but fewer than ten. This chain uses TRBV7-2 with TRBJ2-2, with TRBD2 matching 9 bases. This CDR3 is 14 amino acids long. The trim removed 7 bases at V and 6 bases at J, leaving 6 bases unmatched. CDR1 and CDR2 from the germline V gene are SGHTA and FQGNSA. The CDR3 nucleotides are TGTGCCAGCATTCCTAGCGGGATTTCCGGGGAGCTGTTTTTT. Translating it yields CASIPSGISGELFF.

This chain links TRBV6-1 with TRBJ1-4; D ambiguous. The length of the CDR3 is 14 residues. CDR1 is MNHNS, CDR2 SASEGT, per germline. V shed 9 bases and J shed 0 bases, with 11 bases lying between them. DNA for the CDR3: TGTGCCAGTGGGTCGTTTTCAACTAATGAAAAACTGTTTTTT. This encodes CASGSFSTNEKLFF.

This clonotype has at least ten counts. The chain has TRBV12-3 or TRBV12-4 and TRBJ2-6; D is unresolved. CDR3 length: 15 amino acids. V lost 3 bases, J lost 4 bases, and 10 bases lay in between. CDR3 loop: CASSFGPTGANVLTF. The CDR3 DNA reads TGTGCCAGCAGTTTCGGTCCCACCGGGGCCAACGTCCTGACTTTC.

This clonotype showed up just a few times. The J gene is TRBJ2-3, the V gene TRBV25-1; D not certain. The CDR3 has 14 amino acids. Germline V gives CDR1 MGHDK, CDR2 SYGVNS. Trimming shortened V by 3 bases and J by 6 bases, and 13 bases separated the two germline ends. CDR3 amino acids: CASSDPLTADTQYF. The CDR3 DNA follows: TGTGCCAGCAGTGATCCCCTAACGGCCGATACGCAGTATTTT.

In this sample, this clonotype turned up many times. The CDR3 nucleotides read TGTGCCAGCAGCTTAGCAGGTGTTACCTACGAGCAGTACTTC. Amino acids: CASSLAGVTYEQYF. The V and J genes are TRBV11-2 and TRBJ2-7, with unresolved D. The V end lost 1 base, the J end lost 2 bases, and 9 bases lay between the germline ends. The CDR3 is made up of 14 amino acids. Per germline, CDR1 SGHAT and CDR2 FQNNGV.

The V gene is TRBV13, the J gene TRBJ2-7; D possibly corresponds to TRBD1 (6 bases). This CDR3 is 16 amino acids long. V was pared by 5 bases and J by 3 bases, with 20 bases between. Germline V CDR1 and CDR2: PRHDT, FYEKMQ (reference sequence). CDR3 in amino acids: CASSPRDNQFIYEQYF. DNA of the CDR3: TGTGCCAGCAGCCCCCGGGACAACCAATTCATCTACGAGCAGTACTTC. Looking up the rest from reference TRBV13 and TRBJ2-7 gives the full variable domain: AAGVIQSPRHLIKEKRETATLKCYPIPRHDTVYWYQQGPGQDPQFLISFYEKMQSDKGSIPDRFSAQQFSDYHSELNMSSLELGDSALYFCASSPRDNQFIYEQYFGPGTRLTVT.

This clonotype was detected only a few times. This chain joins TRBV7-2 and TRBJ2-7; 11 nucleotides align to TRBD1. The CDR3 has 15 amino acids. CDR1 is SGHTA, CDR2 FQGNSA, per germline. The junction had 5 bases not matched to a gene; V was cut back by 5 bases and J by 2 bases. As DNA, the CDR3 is TGTGCCAGCAGCGCAAGGACAGGGGGCACCTACGAGCAGTACTTC. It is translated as CASSARTGGTYEQYF.

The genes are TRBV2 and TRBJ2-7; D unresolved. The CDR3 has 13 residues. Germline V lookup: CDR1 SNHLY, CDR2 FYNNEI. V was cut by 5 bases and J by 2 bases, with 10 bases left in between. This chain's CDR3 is CASSSPSTYEQYF. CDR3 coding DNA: TGTGCCAGCAGTTCCCCCTCAACCTACGAGCAGTACTTC.

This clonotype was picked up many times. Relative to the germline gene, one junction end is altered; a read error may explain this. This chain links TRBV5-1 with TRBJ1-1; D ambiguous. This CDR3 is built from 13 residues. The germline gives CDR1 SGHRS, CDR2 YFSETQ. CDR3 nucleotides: TGTGCCAGCAGCTTAGGTTCGAACACTGAAGCTTTCTTT. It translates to CASSLGSNTEAFF.

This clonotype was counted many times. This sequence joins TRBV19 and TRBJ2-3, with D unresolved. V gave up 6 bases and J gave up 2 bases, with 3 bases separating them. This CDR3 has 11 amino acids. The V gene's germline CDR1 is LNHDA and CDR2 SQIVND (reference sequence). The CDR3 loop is CASRNTDTQYF. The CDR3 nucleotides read TGTGCCAGTAGGAACACAGATACGCAGTATTTT.

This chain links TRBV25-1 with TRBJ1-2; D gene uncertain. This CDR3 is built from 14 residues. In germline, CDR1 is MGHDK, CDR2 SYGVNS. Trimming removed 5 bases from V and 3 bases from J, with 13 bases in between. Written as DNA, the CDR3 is TGTGCCAGCAGTTTAGGAGGTGAATACTATGGCTACACCTTC. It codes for CASSLGGEYYGYTF.